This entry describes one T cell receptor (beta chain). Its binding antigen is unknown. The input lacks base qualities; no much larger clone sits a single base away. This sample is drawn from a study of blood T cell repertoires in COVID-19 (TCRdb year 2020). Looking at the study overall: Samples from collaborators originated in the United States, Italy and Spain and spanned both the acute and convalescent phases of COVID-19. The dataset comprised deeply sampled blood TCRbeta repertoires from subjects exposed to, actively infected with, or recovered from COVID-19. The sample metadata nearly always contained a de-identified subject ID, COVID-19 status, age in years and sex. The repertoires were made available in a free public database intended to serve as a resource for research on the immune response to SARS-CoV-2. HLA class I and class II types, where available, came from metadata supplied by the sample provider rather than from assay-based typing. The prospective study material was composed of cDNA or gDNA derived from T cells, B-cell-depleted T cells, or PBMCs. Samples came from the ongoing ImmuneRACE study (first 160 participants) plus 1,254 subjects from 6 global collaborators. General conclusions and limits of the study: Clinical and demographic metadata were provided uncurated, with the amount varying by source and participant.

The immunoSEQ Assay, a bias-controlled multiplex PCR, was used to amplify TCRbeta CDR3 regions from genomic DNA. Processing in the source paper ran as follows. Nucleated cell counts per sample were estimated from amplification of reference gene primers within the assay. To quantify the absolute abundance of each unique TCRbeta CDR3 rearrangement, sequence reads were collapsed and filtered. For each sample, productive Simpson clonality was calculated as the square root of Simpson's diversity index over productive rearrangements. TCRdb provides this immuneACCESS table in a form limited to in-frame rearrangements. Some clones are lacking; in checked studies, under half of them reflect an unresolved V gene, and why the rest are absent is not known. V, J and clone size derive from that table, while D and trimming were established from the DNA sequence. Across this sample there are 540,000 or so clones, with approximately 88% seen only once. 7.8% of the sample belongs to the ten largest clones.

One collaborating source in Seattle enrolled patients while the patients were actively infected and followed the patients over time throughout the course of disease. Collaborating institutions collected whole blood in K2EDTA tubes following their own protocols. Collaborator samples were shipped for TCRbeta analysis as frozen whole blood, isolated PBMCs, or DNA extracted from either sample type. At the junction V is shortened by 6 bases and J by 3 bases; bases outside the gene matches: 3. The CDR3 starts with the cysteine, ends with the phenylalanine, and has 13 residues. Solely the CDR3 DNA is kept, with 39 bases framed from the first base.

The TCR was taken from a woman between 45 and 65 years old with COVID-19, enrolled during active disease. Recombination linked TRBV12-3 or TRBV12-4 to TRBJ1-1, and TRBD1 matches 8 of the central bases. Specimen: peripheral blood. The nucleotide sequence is TGTGCCAGCAGCCCGGACAGGGACACTGAAGCTTTCTTT. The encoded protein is CASSPDRDTEAFF.